Presented here are 10 T cell receptor beta chains from one specimen sequenced in a study of T cell changes during pregnancy in multiple sclerosis. Libraries were prepared by immunoSEQ multiplex PCR; TCRdb keeps only in-frame clonotypes and omits some of them. The sample records 80,000 or so clones, about 92% being singletons. The sample consisted of peripheral blood, taken before pregnancy. Source of these receptors: a female donor with multiple sclerosis, enrolled in a pregnancy study.

The CDR3 reads CASRGGADTQYF. CDR3 sequence (DNA): TGTGCCAGCCGGGGGGGGGCAGATACGCAGTATTTT. The chain joins TRBV11-1 to TRBJ2-3; 8 bases match TRBD2. CDR3 size: 12 residues. Germline lookup yields CDR1 SGHAT and CDR2 FQDESV (reference sequence). Trimming removed 8 bases from V and 4 bases from J; junction bases left unmatched: 2. The variable domain in full, with the rest retrieved from reference TRBV11-1 and TRBJ2-3, is EAEVAQSPRYKITEKSQAVAFWCDPISGHATLYWYRQILGQGPELLVQFQDESVVDDSQLPKDRFSAERLKGVDSTLKIQPAELGDSAMYLCASRGGADTQYFGPGTRLTVL.

The genes are TRBV7-9 and TRBJ1-1, with D perhaps matching TRBD1 (5 bases). The germline gives CDR1 SEHNR, CDR2 FQNEAQ (reference sequence). Trimming shortened V by 6 bases and J by 0 bases, and 20 bases separated the two germline ends. This CDR3 has 17 amino acids. This chain's CDR3 is CASRGSRGINMNTEAFF. In DNA, the CDR3 is TGTGCCAGCAGGGGGAGTCGGGGGATTAATATGAACACTGAAGCTTTCTTT. The entire variable domain, with the rest obtained from reference TRBV7-9 and TRBJ1-1, is as follows: DTGVSQNPRHKITKRGQNVTFRCDPISEHNRLYWYRQTLGQGPEFLTYFQNEAQLEKSRLLSDRFSAERPKGSFSTLEIQRTEQGDSAMYLCASRGSRGINMNTEAFFGQGTRLTVV.

This clone was counted only a few times. The chain links TRBV19 to TRBJ1-2; 7 bases are a match to TRBD1. The V gene end was trimmed by 7 bases and the J gene end by 9 bases; junction bases not matched to a gene: 11. This CDR3 comprises 13 residues. CDR1 LNHDA and CDR2 SQIVND come from the germline V gene (reference sequence). This CDR3 is CASTQQGGNSYTF. For the CDR3, the DNA is TGTGCCAGTACTCAGCAGGGGGGCAATAGCTACACCTTC.

Only one count was recorded for this clone. The V call is TRBV7-9, the J call TRBJ2-1; 7 bases map to TRBD1. The CDR3 covers 16 residues. CDR1 is SEHNR and CDR2 is FQNEAQ in the germline V gene (reference sequence). J lost 9 bases, V lost 5 bases, and 16 bases had no gene match. CDR3 DNA: TGTGCCAGCAGCCCCAGGACAGGCCGTTCTCAGGCTGAGCAGTTCTTC. Protein sequence: CASSPRTGRSQAEQFF.

The chain recombines TRBV27 with TRBJ2-5, with D possibly being TRBD2 (6 bases). This CDR3 comprises 14 residues. Germline CDR1 and CDR2: MNHEY and SMNVEV (reference sequence). V lost 6 bases to trimming and J lost 7 bases, with 18 bases between them. CDR3: CASRVSSGVRTQYF. In DNA, the CDR3 is TGTGCCAGCAGGGTGTCGTCGGGGGTCAGGACCCAGTACTTC.

This rearrangement joins TRBV11-2 to TRBJ1-2; a weak D match, TRBD1 (6 bases). Germline CDR1 is SGHAT and CDR2 is FQNNGV. The CDR3 has 13 residues. Trimming took 5 bases from V and 8 from J, leaving 15 bases between them. Here the CDR3 DNA reads TGTGCCAGCAGCCTCAGGGGCCGAGGAGGCTACACCTTC. It yields the protein CASSLRGRGGYTF.

The chain combines TRBV18 with TRBJ2-1, with D tentatively TRBD2 (6 bases). CDR3 size: 14 residues. The germline CDR1 and CDR2 sequences are KGHSH and LQKENI. V was cut by 0 bases and J by 9 bases, with 12 bases left in between. CDR3 sequence reads: CASSPPLAYGEQFF. For the CDR3, the DNA is TGTGCCAGCTCACCACCACTAGCTTACGGTGAGCAGTTCTTC.

This chain uses TRBV6-5 with TRBJ1-5; 7 bases agree with TRBD1. The CDR3 runs 15 residues. J gave up 1 base and V 5 bases, and 5 bases lay outside the gene matches. CDR1 is MNHEY and CDR2 is SVGAGI in the germline V gene. CDR3 sequence (DNA): TGTGCCAGCAGTCCGACAGGGTCAAGCAATCAGCCCCAGCATTTT. Translating it yields CASSPTGSSNQPQHF.

This clone appeared a few times. The rearrangement joins TRBV29-1 to TRBJ1-1; no clear D gene. Germline assignment: CDR1 SQVTM and CDR2 ANQGSEA. CDR3 length: 12 amino acids. The V end was cut by 4 bases, the J end by 4 bases, with 10 bases between. The chain's CDR3 is CSVVEGGTEAFF. The CDR3 DNA sequence: TGCAGCGTTGTGGAGGGAGGCACTGAAGCTTTCTTT.

The chain uses TRBV7-9 and TRBJ2-7; a possible D gene is TRBD2 (6 bases). This CDR3 is 14 amino acids long. V was clipped by 5 bases and J by 3 bases, with 14 bases between them. Germline lookup yields CDR1 SEHNR and CDR2 FQNEAQ (reference sequence). CDR3 in amino acids: CASSPSRGFYEQYF. CDR3 in DNA: TGTGCCAGCAGCCCCTCCCGGGGGTTCTACGAGCAGTACTTC.